This T cell receptor beta chain originates from a study of T cells after yellow fever vaccination. The overall study: The fractions with low cell numbers were processed using SMART-Seq v4 Ultra Low Input. Study-wide points: Researchers report a weaker secondary response that nonetheless peaked faster, day 5 versus 15. Booster samples showed a return of most primary-vaccination clones (roughly 96% CD4, approximately 88% CD8).

The CDR3 length is 13 residues. Germline loops: CDR1 DFQATT, CDR2 SNEGSKA (reference sequence). Trimming removed 5 bases from V and 10 bases from J; junction bases left unmatched: 14. On this clonotype: The antigen is not known.

Generation of TCR cDNA used 5'RACE template switching (which added a universal primer site and UMIs). One entry per CDR3 protein results from TCRdb running MiXCR on the 5' RACE reads. The data show 300,000 to 400,000 distinct CDR3 sequences, under 5% seen once. The V and J genes are TRBV20-1 and TRBJ2-7; 7 nucleotides line up with TRBD1. This TCR came from a man between 18 and 29 years old who received the YFV17D yellow fever vaccine. Material: PBMCs, obtained 5 days after the yellow fever booster vaccination. This CDR3 reads CSAQTGRPGLQYF. CDR3 DNA sequence: TGCAGTGCTCAGACAGGGAGACCCGGCCTTCAGTACTTC.